Below, 20 T cell receptor beta chains from the same sample are listed, as sequenced in a study of shared clonotypes between healthy human individuals. Repertoires were generated with immunoSEQ multiplex PCR, while TCRdb's copy carries only in-frame clones and drops some. Seen here are more than 1,200,000 clones, about 98.5% observed once, and the top ten hold about 0.35%. The specimen sequenced was naive CD4+ T cells sorted from blood. As for subset: CD45RA+ positively selected. Receptors originate from a young man in good health.

The chain joins TRBV18 to TRBJ2-7; D possibly corresponds to TRBD1 (6 bases). The V end lost 0 bases, the J end lost 2 bases, and 17 bases lay between the germline ends. Germline V CDR1 and CDR2: KGHSH, LQKENI. This CDR3 region has 17 residues. DNA for the CDR3: TGTGCCAGCTCACCACCCGTCTCAGGGGTGCGTGCCTACGAGCAGTACTTC. This sequence encodes CASSPPVSGVRAYEQYF.

The V and J genes are TRBV5-1 and TRBJ2-2; D gene uncertain. V lost 0 bases, J lost 10 bases, and 19 bases lay in between. The CDR3 has 16 residues. Germline lookup yields CDR1 SGHRS and CDR2 YFSETQ. CDR3 DNA: TGCGCCAGCAGCTTGGTTGCAGCCGGGCGCTCTGCGGAGCTGTTTTTT. Translation gives CASSLVAAGRSAELFF.

This clone was seen once. The V call is TRBV29-1, the J call TRBJ2-6, with 9 nucleotides matching TRBD1. After removal of 5 bases from V and 3 bases from J, the junction contained 5 bases not matched to a gene. Germline values: CDR1 SQVTM, CDR2 ANQGSEA. This CDR3 has 15 residues. CDR3 in amino acids: CSVSQGAGGANVLTF. The CDR3 nucleotides are TGCAGCGTTTCACAGGGGGCGGGTGGGGCCAACGTCCTGACTTTC.

For this clone: This sample includes further DNA sequences coding for the same CDR3. The CDR3 loop is CASSLGQGPYNEQFF. CDR3 coding DNA: TGCGCCAGCAGCTTGGGACAGGGACCCTACAATGAGCAGTTCTTC. This rearrangement joins TRBV5-1 to TRBJ2-1; 7 bases line up with TRBD1. This CDR3 is 15 amino acids long. Unmatched junction bases numbered 2, after V lost 0 bases and J lost 2 bases. The germline V gene has CDR1 SGHRS and CDR2 YFSETQ.

This chain joins TRBV29-1 and TRBJ1-5; 9 bases map to TRBD1. V trimming: 7 bases; J trimming: 3 bases; junction bases outside the gene matches: 4. Germline V lookup: CDR1 SQVTM, CDR2 ANQGSEA. The CDR3 is 13 amino acids. The CDR3 DNA reads as TGCAGCGCCCGGGACAGGGTCAATCAGCCCCAGCATTTT. Residues: CSARDRVNQPQHF.

This chain uses TRBV18 with TRBJ2-7, with 10 bases matching TRBD1. The CDR3 consists of 16 residues. From germline, CDR1 is KGHSH and CDR2 LQKENI. The trim removed 4 bases at V and 1 base at J, leaving 7 bases unmatched. This CDR3 reads CASSLSGTGVSYEQYF. The DNA of the CDR3 is TGTGCCAGCTCACTTTCCGGGACAGGGGTGTCCTACGAGCAGTACTTC.

The rearrangement joins TRBV5-1 to TRBJ2-1; possible D gene TRBD2, 5 bases. CDR1 and CDR2 from the germline V gene are SGHRS and YFSETQ. V was trimmed by 4 bases and J by 7 bases, leaving 15 bases between them. CDR3 length equals 14 residues. The CDR3 DNA reads as TGCGCCAGCAGCAAACCGGGATTCGGGAATGAGCAGTTCTTC. Translation: CASSKPGFGNEQFF.

V and J are TRBV11-2 and TRBJ2-3; the D is unclear. V lost 5 bases to trimming and J lost 2 bases, with 5 bases between them. The germline V gene encodes CDR1 SGHAT and CDR2 FQNNGV. The CDR3 extends over 12 amino acids. For the CDR3, the DNA is TGTGCCAGCAGCAAAGCCACAGATACGCAGTATTTT. Translated, it gives CASSKATDTQYF.

The rearrangement links TRBV7-9 to TRBJ2-1, with D perhaps given as TRBD1 or TRBD2 (5 bases each). Germline assignment: CDR1 SEHNR and CDR2 FQNEAQ (reference sequence). V lost 2 bases and J lost 2, with 10 bases in between. The CDR3 is made up of 15 amino acids. The CDR3 DNA reads as TGTGCCAGCAGCTTATGGGGGAGAGCCTACAATGAGCAGTTCTTC. It is translated as CASSLWGRAYNEQFF.

V is TRBV18 and J is TRBJ2-5; D might be TRBD1 or TRBD2, each matching 5 bases. V was clipped by 2 bases and J by 5 bases, with 12 bases between them. Per germline, CDR1 KGHSH and CDR2 LQKENI. The CDR3 spans 14 residues. The CDR3 here is CASSPWGKEETQYF. CDR3 bases: TGTGCCAGCTCACCATGGGGGAAGGAGGAGACCCAGTACTTC.

In the case of this clone: Other DNA sequences in the same sample also yield this CDR3. The CDR3 loop reads CASSLSRNTEAFF. CDR3 nucleotide sequence: TGTGCCAGCAGTTTATCCCGGAACACTGAAGCTTTCTTT. The chain has TRBV27 and TRBJ1-1; D not certain. This CDR3 is 13 amino acids long. Germline values: CDR1 MNHEY, CDR2 SMNVEV (reference sequence). Trimming removed 0 bases at V and 1 base at J, with 3 bases between.

This chain joins TRBV5-6 and TRBJ2-7; the D is unclear. CDR3 size: 11 residues. Trimming left V 3 bases short and J 4 bases short, with 5 bases between. Germline-derived CDR1 and CDR2 are SGHDT and YYEEEE. DNA of the CDR3: TGTGCCAGCAGCTCGACTTACGAGCAGTACTTC. Residues: CASSSTYEQYF.

This clone was found once. V is TRBV27 and J is TRBJ2-1, with D tentatively TRBD2 (5 bases). This CDR3 is built from 10 residues. Germline CDR1 MNHEY, CDR2 SMNVEV (reference sequence). V was clipped by 7 bases and J by 8 bases, with 6 bases between them. The CDR3 DNA follows: TGTGCCAGCATGAGGGATGAGCAGTTCTTC. Translated, it gives CASMRDEQFF.

The chain carries TRBV7-2 and TRBJ2-3, with 8 bases fitting TRBD1. The CDR3 extends over 14 amino acids. With V trimmed by 5 bases and J by 2 bases, 3 bases remained unmatched. Germline values: CDR1 SGHTA, CDR2 FQGNSA. In DNA form, the CDR3 reads TGTGCCAGCAGCCGGGACAGGTCCACAGATACGCAGTATTTT. It yields the protein CASSRDRSTDTQYF. Full variable domain (remainder filled in from reference TRBV7-2 and TRBJ2-3): GAGVSQSPSNKVTEKGKDVELRCDPISGHTALYWYRQSLGQGLEFLIYFQGNSAPDKSGLPSDRFSAERTGGSVSTLTIQRTQQEDSAVYLCASSRDRSTDTQYFGPGTRLTVL.

V usage is TRBV19 and J usage is TRBJ2-2; either TRBD1 or TRBD2 may supply D (5 bases each). Deletions cut 3 bases from V and 6 bases from J, with 11 bases between. The CDR3 contains 14 residues. Germline V gives CDR1 LNHDA, CDR2 SQIVND (reference sequence). CDR3 DNA: TGTGCCAGTAGTATGAAGGGGACGGCCGGGGAGCTGTTTTTT. Its translation is CASSMKGTAGELFF.

With regard to this clone: This sample includes further DNA sequences coding for the same CDR3. The rearrangement links TRBV4-3 to TRBJ2-3; the D is unclear. The CDR3 has 14 amino acids. Germline assignment: CDR1 LGHNA and CDR2 YSLEER. V lost 0 bases and J 1 base, leaving 5 bases between the germline ends. The CDR3 sequence: CASSQDSRTDTQYF. The CDR3, as DNA: TGCGCCAGCAGCCAAGATTCTCGCACAGATACGCAGTATTTT.

Of note for this clone: The sample holds other DNA sequences that translate to the same CDR3. The chain employs TRBV5-1 and TRBJ1-1, with D possibly TRBD1 on 5 matching bases. This CDR3 has 14 amino acids. Germline CDR1 reads SGHRS; CDR2 reads YFSETQ. The V end lost 4 bases, the J end lost 3 bases, and 13 bases lay between the germline ends. CDR3 amino acids: CASSLVWGDTEAFF. The CDR3, as DNA: TGCGCCAGCAGCCTGGTTTGGGGGGACACTGAAGCTTTCTTT.

This chain connects TRBV10-1 to TRBJ2-3, with 7 positions matching TRBD2. J gave up 3 bases and V 2 bases, and 5 bases lay outside the gene matches. In germline, CDR1 is WNHNN, CDR2 SYGVQD (reference sequence). CDR3 size: 15 residues. CDR3 in amino acids: CASSETRTRTDTQYF. The CDR3 DNA is TGCGCCAGCAGTGAGACGAGGACTAGAACAGATACGCAGTATTTT.

V usage is TRBV2 and J usage is TRBJ2-1, with D perhaps TRBD1 (6 bases). CDR1 is SNHLY and CDR2 is FYNNEI in the germline V gene. Trimming pared 6 bases from V and 13 bases from J, leaving 16 bases between. The CDR3 is 12 residues long. Written as DNA, the CDR3 is TGTGCCAGCAGGGGGGACATGTTAAGCCAGTTCTTC. It codes for CASRGDMLSQFF. Combining the CDR3 with reference TRBV2 and TRBJ2-1 gives the whole variable domain EPEVTQTPSHQVTQMGQEVILRCVPISNHLYFYWYRQILGQKVEFLVSFYNNEISEKSEIFDDQFSVERPDGSNFTLKIRSTKLEDSAMYFCASRGDMLSQFFGPGTRLTVL.

V gene TRBV28 combines with J gene TRBJ2-1, with D possibly TRBD1 on 6 matching bases. CDR3 length equals 14 residues. Trimming removed 5 bases from V and 9 bases from J, with 17 bases in between. Germline lookup yields CDR1 MDHEN and CDR2 SYDVKM. The CDR3 nucleotides read TGTGCCAGCAGTCCCCCACCCGGGACAAGTGAGCAGTTCTTC. Amino acid sequence: CASSPPPGTSEQFF.